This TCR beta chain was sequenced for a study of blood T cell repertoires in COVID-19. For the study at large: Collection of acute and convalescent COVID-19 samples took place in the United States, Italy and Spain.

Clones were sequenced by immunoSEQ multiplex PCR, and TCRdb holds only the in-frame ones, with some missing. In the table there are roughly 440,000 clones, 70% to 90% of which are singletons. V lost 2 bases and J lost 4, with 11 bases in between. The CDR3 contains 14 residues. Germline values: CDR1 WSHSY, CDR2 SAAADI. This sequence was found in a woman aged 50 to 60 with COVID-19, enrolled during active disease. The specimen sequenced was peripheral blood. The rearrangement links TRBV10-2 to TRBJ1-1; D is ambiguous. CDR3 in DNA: TGCGCCAGCAGTGAGATTCTCGGTCGCACTGAAGCTTTCTTT. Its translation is CASSEILGRTEAFF.